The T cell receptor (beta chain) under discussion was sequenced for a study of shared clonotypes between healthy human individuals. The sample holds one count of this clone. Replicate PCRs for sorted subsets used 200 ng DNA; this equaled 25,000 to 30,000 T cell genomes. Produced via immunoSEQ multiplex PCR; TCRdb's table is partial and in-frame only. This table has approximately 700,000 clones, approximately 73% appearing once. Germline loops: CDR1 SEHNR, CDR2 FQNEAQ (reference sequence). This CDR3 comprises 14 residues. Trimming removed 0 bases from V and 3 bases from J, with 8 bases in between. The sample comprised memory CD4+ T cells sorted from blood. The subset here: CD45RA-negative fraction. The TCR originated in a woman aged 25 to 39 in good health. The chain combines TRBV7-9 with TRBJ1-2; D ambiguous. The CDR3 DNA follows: TGTGCCAGCAGCTTAGCGCTCGGTCACTATGGCTACACCTTC. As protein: CASSLALGHYGYTF.